This TCR beta chain derives from a study of control samples from healthy donors and cancer patients. The CDR3 extends over 12 amino acids. V was shortened by 8 bases and J by 5 bases, with 12 bases between the two germline ends. Germline CDR1 PRHDT, CDR2 FYEKMQ (reference sequence). Sequenced by immunoSEQ multiplex PCR; TCRdb stores in-frame clones only, minus some. In the table there are roughly 70,000 clones, 94% of which are singletons. This rearrangement joins TRBV13 to TRBJ1-2; D ambiguous. The receptor was isolated from a woman between 25 and 40 years old in good health. The sequencing sample was made of blood. The CDR3: CASGLKGYGYTF. The CDR3 DNA reads as TGTGCCAGCGGTTTGAAAGGGTATGGCTACACCTTC.